This TCR beta chain was identified during a study of blood T cell repertoires in COVID-19. Repertoires were generated with immunoSEQ multiplex PCR, while TCRdb's copy carries only in-frame clones and drops some. The table lists about 39,000 clones, approximately 78% of them singletons. CDR1 and CDR2 from the germline V gene are SGHAT and FQNNGV. V gave up 2 bases and J gave up 7 bases, with 9 bases separating them. The CDR3 length is 12 residues. This clone was seen more than once but under ten times. The clonotype comes from a man in his sixties in a cohort sampled during active COVID-19. Specimen: peripheral blood. The chain employs TRBV11-2 and TRBJ2-7; D gene uncertain. The CDR3 DNA reads TGTGCCAGCAGCTTACGACCGGGTGAGCAGTACTTC. Translated: CASSLRPGEQYF.